This is a list of T cell receptor beta chains from one sample in a study of T cells after yellow fever vaccination. TCRdb re-derived calls from the 5' RACE reads in MiXCR, one entry per CDR3 protein. The sample contains approximately 550,000 distinct CDR3 sequences, less than 20% of which appear only once. This specimen was PBMCs, taken 15 days after the yellow fever booster vaccination. The receptor set was obtained from a man aged 25-40 years who received the YFV17D yellow fever vaccine. The CDR3 runs from the conserved cysteine through the conserved F or W. Each record gives: J gene, clone size, D gene, V gene, CDR3 DNA, CDR3 protein. A D gene is named only where the DNA matches it firmly. Size values are once, few and many counts, or a class for expanded clones, and some rows have none.

J: TRBJ2-5
size: NA
D: TRBD2
V: TRBV28
DNA: TGTGCCAGCAGCCCGACTAGCGGAAACCAAGAGACCCAGTACTTC
CDR3: CASSPTSGNQETQYF

J: TRBJ1-1
size: few
D: NA
V: TRBV30
DNA: TGTGCCTGGAGTGTGGCCTCCCCCGACACTGAAGCTTTCTTT
CDR3: CAWSVASPDTEAFF

J: TRBJ1-5
size: NA
D: NA
V: TRBV20-1
DNA: TGCAGTGCCCTGGGGGACACCGATCAGCCCCAGCATTTT
CDR3: CSALGDTDQPQHF

J: TRBJ2-1
size: few
D: NA
V: TRBV9
DNA: TGTGCCAGCAGCGTAGGTCCCGGAGATGAGCAGTTCTTC
CDR3: CASSVGPGDEQFF

J: TRBJ2-4
size: once
D: TRBD2
V: TRBV6-2/TRBV6-3
DNA: TGTGCCAGCAGTTACTTAGCGGGATCGTACATTCAGTACTTC
CDR3: CASSYLAGSYIQYF

J: TRBJ2-3
size: NA
D: NA
V: TRBV20-1
DNA: TGCAGTGCTAGAGATCGCCATCCCCTCCCCAAAGAGGCGCAGTATTTT
CDR3: CSARDRHPLPKEAQYF

J: TRBJ1-6
size: few
D: NA
V: TRBV20-1
DNA: TGCAGTGCTAGAGTGCCAGTTTATAATTCACCCCTCCACTTT
CDR3: CSARVPVYNSPLHF

J: TRBJ1-2
size: NA
D: NA
V: TRBV5-5
DNA: TGTGCCAGCAGCGCGCCCCCGGGTATCGGCTATGGCTACACCTTC
CDR3: CASSAPPGIGYGYTF

J: TRBJ2-7
size: NA
D: NA
V: TRBV28
DNA: TGTGCCAGCACCCAGCCGGGATCAACCTACGAGCAGTACTTC
CDR3: CASTQPGSTYEQYF

J: TRBJ2-7
size: NA
D: TRBD2
V: TRBV5-1
DNA: TGCGCCAGCAGCGTCCTAGCGGGAGTGGACGAGCAGTACTTC
CDR3: CASSVLAGVDEQYF

J: TRBJ2-7
size: few
D: NA
V: TRBV3-1
DNA: TGTGCCAGCAGCCACGACGGGGTTGTCGAGCAGTACTTC
CDR3: CASSHDGVVEQYF

J: TRBJ1-5
size: few
D: NA
V: TRBV15
DNA: TGTGCCACCAGCAGAGACACGACTGGGGGTCAGCCCCAGCATTTT
CDR3: CATSRDTTGGQPQHF

J: TRBJ2-1
size: few
D: TRBD2
V: TRBV25-1
DNA: TGTGCCAGCAGGGGGGGGGATGAGCAGTTCTTC
CDR3: CASRGGDEQFF

J: TRBJ2-7
size: few
D: TRBD1
V: TRBV7-9
DNA: TGTGCCAGCAGCTGGATTGCAGGGGGCATCCACGAGCAGTACTTC
CDR3: CASSWIAGGIHEQYF

J: TRBJ2-7
size: NA
D: TRBD2
V: TRBV19
DNA: TGTGCCAGTAACCCGGGACTAGCGGGAGGCGAGCAGTACTTC
CDR3: CASNPGLAGGEQYF

J: TRBJ2-2
size: NA
D: TRBD1
V: TRBV4-2
DNA: TGTGCCAGCAGCCAAGTGGGGACAGACACCGGGGAGCTGTTTTTT
CDR3: CASSQVGTDTGELFF

J: TRBJ1-4
size: NA
D: NA
V: TRBV29-1
DNA: TGCAGCGTGAGAGAAGGGAAGAGTGAAAAACTGTTTTTT
CDR3: CSVREGKSEKLFF

J: TRBJ2-3
size: few
D: NA
V: TRBV15
DNA: TGTGCCACCAGCGCCGGGAGTACCTCCACAGATACGCAGTATTTT
CDR3: CATSAGSTSTDTQYF

J: TRBJ2-3
size: NA
D: NA
V: TRBV15
DNA: TGTGCCACCAGCAGAGATAATTCGGGCACAGATACGCAGTATTTT
CDR3: CATSRDNSGTDTQYF

J: TRBJ2-1
size: few
D: TRBD2
V: TRBV10-2
DNA: TGCGCCAGCAGAAGCTTACTAGCGGGGGACTACAATGAGCAGTTCTTC
CDR3: CASRSLLAGDYNEQFF

J: TRBJ1-5
size: NA
D: NA
V: TRBV12-3/TRBV12-4
DNA: TGTGCCAGCAGTGCAGTGGATATCAATCAGCCCCAGCATTTT
CDR3: CASSAVDINQPQHF

J: TRBJ2-7
size: NA
D: TRBD2
V: TRBV2
DNA: TGTGCCAGCTGCTTAGCGGGAGGCGAGCAGTACTTC
CDR3: CASCLAGGEQYF

J: TRBJ2-4
size: few
D: NA
V: TRBV25-1
DNA: TGTGCCAGCAGTGACGACTCCATGGTAAACATTCAGTACTTC
CDR3: CASSDDSMVNIQYF

J: TRBJ2-5
size: many
D: TRBD2
V: TRBV7-8
DNA: TGTGCCAGCAGCCCCGGACTAGCGGCCCAAGAGACCCAGTACTTC
CDR3: CASSPGLAAQETQYF

J: TRBJ2-5
size: NA
D: TRBD2
V: TRBV9
DNA: TGTGCCAGCAGCGTTAGCGGGAGTCCAGAGACCCAGTACTTC
CDR3: CASSVSGSPETQYF

J: TRBJ2-5
size: NA
D: NA
V: TRBV27
DNA: TGTGCCAGCAGTTTATCAGGGTCAGAAGAGACCCAGTACTTC
CDR3: CASSLSGSEETQYF

J: TRBJ1-1
size: NA
D: NA
V: TRBV12-3/TRBV12-4
DNA: TGTGCCAGCATTGCAGGGCGTTGGAGAACTGAAGCTTTCTTT
CDR3: CASIAGRWRTEAFF

J: TRBJ2-2
size: many
D: TRBD1
V: TRBV28
DNA: TGTGCCAGCAGTTTAACAGGGGACACCGGGGAGCTGTTTTTT
CDR3: CASSLTGDTGELFF

J: TRBJ1-1
size: few
D: NA
V: TRBV29-1
DNA: TGCAGCGTTGAAGTTTCCCGAAGGCACACTGAAGCTTTCTTT
CDR3: CSVEVSRRHTEAFF

J: TRBJ2-4
size: NA
D: NA
V: TRBV7-2
DNA: TGTGCCAGCAGCTTAGACGGGGGGCTTCAGTACTTC
CDR3: CASSLDGGLQYF

J: TRBJ2-1
size: NA
D: NA
V: TRBV18
DNA: TGTGCCAGCTCACCACCATCTGACGGCAATGAGCAGTTCTTC
CDR3: CASSPPSDGNEQFF

J: TRBJ2-5
size: few
D: TRBD1
V: TRBV14
DNA: TGTGCCAGCAGCCAAGTCAGGGGGAGAGAGACCCAGTACTTC
CDR3: CASSQVRGRETQYF

J: TRBJ2-3
size: few
D: NA
V: TRBV6-2/TRBV6-3
DNA: TGTGCCAGCAGTTCCTCCGGACTGATAAGTGAAGATACGCAGTATTTT
CDR3: CASSSSGLISEDTQYF

J: TRBJ2-7
size: NA
D: NA
V: TRBV20-1
DNA: TGCAGTGCTAGTTCAGGGGCGTCCTACGAGCAGTACTTC
CDR3: CSASSGASYEQYF

J: TRBJ2-5
size: NA
D: NA
V: TRBV28
DNA: TGTGCCAGCAGTCTGCAAGGGCGTCGCGAGACCCAGTACTTC
CDR3: CASSLQGRRETQYF

J: TRBJ1-4
size: NA
D: NA
V: TRBV6-1
DNA: TGTGCCAGCAGTAGAAGAACGCCTGCAACTAATGAAAAACTGTTTTTT
CDR3: CASSRRTPATNEKLFF

J: TRBJ2-7
size: many
D: NA
V: TRBV5-6
DNA: TGTGCCAGCAGCTTGGGTGTGGGAAGCTACGAGCAGTACTTC
CDR3: CASSLGVGSYEQYF

J: TRBJ2-3
size: many
D: NA
V: TRBV7-6
DNA: TGTGCCAGCGCAGTAGGAACAGATACGCAGTATTTT
CDR3: CASAVGTDTQYF

J: TRBJ2-6
size: NA
D: NA
V: TRBV20-1
DNA: TGCAGCGGCACCGGGTCTGGGGCCAACGTCCTGACTTTC
CDR3: CSGTGSGANVLTF

J: TRBJ2-7
size: NA
D: NA
V: TRBV5-1
DNA: TGCGCCAGCAGCCGAACAGGGAACCCCTACGAGCAGTACTTC
CDR3: CASSRTGNPYEQYF

J: TRBJ2-3
size: many
D: TRBD1
V: TRBV5-5
DNA: TGTGCCAGCAGCTTCGGACAGGGAGCAGATACGCAGTATTTT
CDR3: CASSFGQGADTQYF

J: TRBJ2-3
size: few
D: TRBD1
V: TRBV29-1
DNA: TGCAGCGTTGAAGATGAGGGACAGTTAGGCACAGATACGCAGTATTTT
CDR3: CSVEDEGQLGTDTQYF

J: TRBJ1-2
size: few
D: NA
V: TRBV11-2
DNA: TGTGCCAGCAGCTATTCGGGACCGGAGGAGGGCTACACCTTC
CDR3: CASSYSGPEEGYTF